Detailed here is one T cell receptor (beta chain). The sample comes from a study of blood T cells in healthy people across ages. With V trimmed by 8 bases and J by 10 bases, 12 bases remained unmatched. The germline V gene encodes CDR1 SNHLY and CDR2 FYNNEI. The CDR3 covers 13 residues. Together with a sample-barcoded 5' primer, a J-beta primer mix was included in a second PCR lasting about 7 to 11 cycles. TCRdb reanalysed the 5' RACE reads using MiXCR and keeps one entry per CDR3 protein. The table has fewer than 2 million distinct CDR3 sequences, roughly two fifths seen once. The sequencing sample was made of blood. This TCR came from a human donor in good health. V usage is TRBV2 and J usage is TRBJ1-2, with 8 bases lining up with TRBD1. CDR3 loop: CASLGQAVAAYTF. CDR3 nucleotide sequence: TGTGCCAGCTTGGGACAGGCCGTGGCTGCCTACACCTTC.